The 14 T cell receptor beta chains below were found in one sample sequenced in a study of T-cell reconstitution after alpha-beta-depleted transplantation in children. Construction of the TCRbeta library involved unique molecular identifiers. Each CDR3 protein gets one entry after TCRdb re-called the PCR reads with MiXCR. The data contain about 830,000 distinct CDR3 sequences, about 16% of them singletons. Sequences were derived from PBMCs, mostly from graft donor cells, sampled 360 days after TCRalphabeta/CD19-depleted stem cell transplant. These TCRs come from a male patient younger than 18 who had a stem cell transplant for acute lymphoblastic leukemia, so the T cells may come from the graft donor.

In its sample, this clonotype was seen a few times. V and J are TRBV9 and TRBJ2-1, with TRBD2 identical over 9 bases. With V trimmed by 3 bases and J by 8 bases, 18 bases remained unmatched. The CDR3 runs 18 residues. Germline-derived CDR1 and CDR2 are SGDLS and YYNGEE. The CDR3, as DNA: TGTGCCAGCAGCGAAGGGGTCATGGCGGGAGGGCCGGTGGATGAGCAGTTCTTC. Encoded protein: CASSEGVMAGGPVDEQFF.

The rearrangement joins TRBV27 to TRBJ2-3; D is undetermined. Germline loops: CDR1 MNHEY, CDR2 SMNVEV (reference sequence). Trimming cost V 3 bases and J 4 bases, with 20 bases left between them. CDR3 length: 17 amino acids. CDR3 protein: CASSFLVRSGRSDTQYF. The CDR3, as DNA: TGTGCCAGCAGTTTTCTGGTCAGGTCAGGAAGGTCAGATACGCAGTATTTT.

This clonotype was seen repeatedly, ten times or more. The chain is built from TRBV5-1 and TRBJ1-1; 9 bases align to TRBD1. Unmatched junction bases numbered 10, after V lost 3 bases and J lost 4 bases. This CDR3 contains 16 residues. CDR1 SGHRS and CDR2 YFSETQ come from the germline V gene. CDR3 coding DNA: TGCGCCAGCAGCTCAGGACAGGGGAGTACCTTCACTGAAGCTTTCTTT. This sequence encodes CASSSGQGSTFTEAFF. Together with reference TRBV5-1 and TRBJ1-1, the CDR3 gives the full variable domain: KAGVTQTPRYLIKTRGQQVTLSCSPISGHRSVSWYQQTPGQGLQFLFEYFSETQRNKGNFPGRFSGRQFSNSRSEMNVSTLELGDSALYLCASSSGQGSTFTEAFFGQGTRLTVV.

This clonotype was detected ten times or more. The CDR3 DNA follows: TGCGCCAGCAGCCCTCGGGTAGCGGGAGAGCTCACAGATACGCAGTATTTT. Translating gives CASSPRVAGELTDTQYF. The rearrangement links TRBV5-1 to TRBJ2-3, with 9 bases lining up with TRBD2. The ends lost 4 bases at V and 2 bases at J; junction bases unmatched: 11. Germline V gene lookup returns CDR1 SGHRS and CDR2 YFSETQ. The CDR3 has 17 amino acids.

This clonotype has just a few counts. The chain is built from TRBV5-4 and TRBJ2-1; no clear D. This CDR3 comprises 12 residues. Per the germline V gene, CDR1 is SGHNT and CDR2 is YYREEE (reference sequence). Trimming removed 3 bases from V and 8 bases from J, with 9 bases in between. The CDR3 here is CASSWLMDEQFF. The CDR3, as DNA: TGTGCCAGCAGCTGGCTCATGGATGAGCAGTTCTTC.

The chain employs TRBV7-3 and TRBJ2-7; 9 positions match TRBD2. Per the germline V gene, CDR1 is SGHTA and CDR2 is FQGTGA. CDR3 length: 15 amino acids. V was pared by 3 bases and J by 5 bases, with 8 bases of the junction left unmatched. The CDR3 here is CASSFSSGIGDEQYF. The CDR3 DNA follows: TGTGCCAGCAGCTTTTCTAGCGGGATAGGAGACGAGCAGTACTTC.

The CDR3 protein is CASSPRTSGPSSYNEQFF. CDR3 in DNA: TGTGCCAGCAGCCCCCGGACTAGCGGGCCGAGCTCCTACAATGAGCAGTTCTTC. This chain uses TRBV4-2 with TRBJ2-1, with 11 nucleotides matching TRBD2. CDR1 is LGHNA and CDR2 is YNFKEQ in the germline V gene. Losses at the gene ends were 4 bases for V and 0 bases for J; bases not matched to a gene: 8. There are 18 residues in the CDR3.

The V and J genes are TRBV18 and TRBJ2-7; tentative D call: TRBD2 (5 bases). The V and J ends lost 3 bases and 2 bases respectively, with 11 bases between them. The CDR3 spans 14 residues. Germline V CDR1 and CDR2: KGHSH, LQKENI. DNA of the CDR3: TGTGCCAGCTCACCGTCGCGGGCCACCTACGAGCAGTACTTC. Its protein is CASSPSRATYEQYF.

V is TRBV15 and J is TRBJ2-1, with 13 bases fitting TRBD2. Germline CDR1 LNHNV, CDR2 YYDKDF (reference sequence). This CDR3 comprises 14 residues. Losses at the gene ends were 8 bases for V and 3 bases for J; bases not matched to a gene: 1. CDR3 coding DNA: TGTGCCACCGGGACTAGCGGGATCTACAATGAGCAGTTCTTC. It specifies CATGTSGIYNEQFF.

This clonotype was seen a single time. The rearrangement joins TRBV3-1 to TRBJ2-7; 11 bases agree with TRBD1. The junction had 11 bases not matched to a gene; V was cut back by 4 bases and J by 6 bases. Per germline, CDR1 LGHDT and CDR2 YNNKEL (reference sequence). The CDR3 spans 16 residues. As DNA, the CDR3 is TGTGCCAGCAGCCTCCTCCCCGGGACAGGGGGATCCGAGCAGTACTTC. Translation: CASSLLPGTGGSEQYF.

This clonotype was detected only a few times. The CDR3 region is CASSEGQGVYEQYF. In DNA form, the CDR3 reads TGCGCCAGCAGCGAGGGACAGGGGGTATACGAGCAGTACTTC. The V gene is TRBV5-1, the J gene TRBJ2-7; TRBD1 agrees at 11 bases. Germline-derived CDR1 and CDR2 are SGHRS and YFSETQ. V was pared by 4 bases and J by 4 bases, with 4 bases of the junction left unmatched. The CDR3 is 14 residues long.

V gene TRBV5-1 combines with J gene TRBJ2-7; 7 positions agree with TRBD1. Unmatched junction bases numbered 6, after V lost 2 bases and J lost 7 bases. CDR3 size: 13 residues. From germline, CDR1 is SGHRS and CDR2 YFSETQ. CDR3 sequence reads: CASSFLGQSEQYF. The CDR3 bases are TGCGCCAGCAGCTTCCTGGGACAGTCGGAGCAGTACTTC.

This clonotype was counted between two and nine times. V gene TRBV15 combines with J gene TRBJ2-7; D is ambiguous. Germline V CDR1 and CDR2: LNHNV, YYDKDF (reference sequence). The length of the CDR3 is 16 residues. Trimming stripped 0 bases from V and 2 bases from J, with 14 bases between. The CDR3 protein is CATSRDDPQWAYEQYF. The CDR3 bases are TGTGCCACCAGCAGAGATGACCCCCAATGGGCCTACGAGCAGTACTTC.

This chain uses TRBV29-1 with TRBJ1-2; D is uncertain. V lost 6 bases, J lost 4 bases, and 21 bases lay in between. In germline, CDR1 is SQVTM, CDR2 ANQGSEA. This CDR3 is 15 amino acids long. In nucleotides, the CDR3 is TGCAGCGTCACGCCGGGCTTGGGCCTGGGCTATGGCTACACCTTC. Amino acid sequence: CSVTPGLGLGYGYTF.